A single sample is the source of the 24 T cell receptor beta chains below, sequenced in a study of Graves' ophthalmopathy and Graves' hyperthyroidism. Researchers took RNA transcripts and amplified TCR beta CDR3 regions from them. After a first-round RT-PCR with HTBI primers, a second-round multiplex PCR was run. TCRdb used MiXCR to reprocess the multiplex PCR reads, holding one entry per CDR3 protein. The sample gives under 800,000 distinct CDR3 sequences, about 20% of which show up once; more than 5.5% is in the top ten. Sequenced input: peripheral blood. Every receptor here comes from a woman under 30 with stable Graves' hyperthyroidism. Some clones in this sample may be carry-over from other donors' samples.

The chain uses TRBV5-8 and TRBJ1-1; no clear D. The V gene lost 2 bases and the J gene lost 4 bases, with 12 bases spanning the gap. This CDR3 spans 14 amino acids. From germline, CDR1 is SGHTS and CDR2 YDEGEE. In DNA form, the CDR3 reads TGTGCCAGCAGCTTCGACCCGAGATTCACTGAAGCTTTCTTT. It is translated as CASSFDPRFTEAFF.

This clonotype was picked up many times. The chain uses TRBV12-3 or TRBV12-4 and TRBJ2-7, with D maybe TRBD2 (5 bases). V was trimmed by 4 bases and J by 5 bases, leaving 12 bases between them. The CDR3 is 13 residues long. The CDR3 loop reads CASSSERENEQYF. CDR3 bases: TGTGCCAGCAGTTCAGAAAGGGAGAACGAGCAGTACTTC.

This clonotype has ten or more counts. The rearrangement uses TRBV7-3 and TRBJ2-5, with D possibly being TRBD1 (6 bases). CDR1 and CDR2 (germline): SGHTA, FQGTGA. Trimming stripped 1 base from V and 2 bases from J, with 14 bases between. The CDR3 sequence is 16 residues long. Here the CDR3 reads CASSLMAGAKQETQYF. In DNA form, the CDR3 reads TGTGCCAGCAGCTTAATGGCAGGGGCGAAACAAGAGACCCAGTACTTC.

To note about this clonotype: One end of the junction is discordant with germline, which a read error may explain. The chain uses TRBV5-1 and TRBJ2-7; the match to TRBD1 covers 9 bases. The CDR3 is 16 amino acids. Germline loops: CDR1 SGHRS, CDR2 YFSETQ. Here the CDR3 DNA reads TGCGCCAGCAGCTCCCTAATTCGACAGGGGGATGGGAATTTGGGCTTC. Translated, it gives CASSSLIRQGDGNLGF.

The chain links TRBV9 to TRBJ2-5; D unclear. CDR3 length equals 14 residues. V lost 0 bases and J 5 bases, leaving 11 bases between the germline ends. Germline V gives CDR1 SGDLS, CDR2 YYNGEE. The CDR3 bases are TGTGCCAGCAGCGTAGATGTTAGCCTGGAGACCCAGTACTTC. It is translated as CASSVDVSLETQYF. The whole variable domain, remainder taken from reference TRBV9 and TRBJ2-5, is DSGVTQTPKHLITATGQRVTLRCSPRSGDLSVYWYQQSLDQGLQFLIQYYNGEERAKGNILERFSAQQFPDLHSELNLSSLELGDSALYFCASSVDVSLETQYFGPGTRLLVL.

Ten or more counts support this clonotype. The rearrangement links TRBV29-1 to TRBJ2-5; D tentatively fits TRBD1 or TRBD2 (6 bases each). CDR3 length equals 12 residues. Germline values: CDR1 SQVTM, CDR2 ANQGSEA. V gave up 0 bases and J gave up 12 bases, with 14 bases separating them. CDR3 in amino acids: CSVEEGGQAKYF. The CDR3 DNA reads as TGCAGCGTTGAAGAAGGGGGGCAGGCTAAGTACTTC.

This clonotype was seen at least ten times. The chain employs TRBV10-2 and TRBJ1-1; D remains unclear. The germline V gene has CDR1 WSHSY and CDR2 SAAADI. Trimming left V 4 bases short and J 1 base short, with 10 bases between. The CDR3 extends over 14 amino acids. The chain's CDR3 is CASSVALPNTEAFF. The CDR3 DNA sequence: TGCGCCAGCAGTGTTGCCCTCCCGAACACTGAAGCTTTCTTT.

This clonotype was seen ten or more times. The CDR3 loop is CASTPPRGIFYGYTF. As DNA, the CDR3 is TGTGCCAGCACCCCCCCCAGGGGCATCTTCTATGGCTACACCTTC. The chain couples TRBV12-3 or TRBV12-4 to TRBJ1-2, with D perhaps matching TRBD1 (6 bases). The length of the CDR3 is 15 residues. The ends were cut back, 7 bases at V and 4 bases at J, with 19 bases in the middle.

In this sample, this clonotype turned up many times. J is TRBJ2-7 and V is TRBV10-3, with 8 nucleotides matching TRBD1. Germline values: CDR1 ENHRY, CDR2 SYGVKD. V was pared by 4 bases and J by 2 bases, with 7 bases of the junction left unmatched. This CDR3 region has 15 residues. CDR3 DNA: TGTGCCATCAGTGGAAGGGACAGGCTTGCCTACGAGCAGTACTTC. It yields the protein CAISGRDRLAYEQYF.

V gene TRBV6-4 combines with J gene TRBJ2-2, with 10 bases fitting TRBD1. The germline V gene has CDR1 MRHNA and CDR2 SNTAGT. This CDR3 has 21 amino acids. V shed 5 bases, J shed 0 bases, and the junction held 18 bases outside the gene matches. CDR3 residues: CASSPPLQTGGPFANTGELFF. Written as DNA, the CDR3 is TGTGCCAGCAGTCCCCCCTTACAGACAGGGGGCCCTTTCGCGAACACCGGGGAGCTGTTTTTT.

The genes are TRBV7-8 and TRBJ1-2; TRBD1 is a possible D gene (5 bases). Per germline, CDR1 SGHVS and CDR2 FQNEAQ. The V and J ends lost 1 base and 6 bases respectively, with 15 bases between them. This CDR3 region has 15 residues. The CDR3 protein is CASSLGKTDLDGYTF. Written as DNA, the CDR3 is TGTGCCAGCAGCTTAGGGAAGACAGACCTCGATGGCTACACCTTC.

This clonotype was counted at least ten times. The chain links TRBV6-2 or TRBV6-3 to TRBJ2-2; 11 nucleotides match TRBD2. Germline lookup yields CDR1 MNHEY and CDR2 SVGEGT. The CDR3 sequence is 19 residues long. Trimming cost V 2 bases and J 5 bases; bases outside gene matches: 13. The CDR3 reads CASSYPNILAGGWTGELFF. In DNA form, the CDR3 reads TGTGCCAGCAGTTACCCCAACATCCTAGCGGGAGGATGGACCGGGGAGCTGTTTTTT.

This clonotype was seen ten or more times. The chain joins TRBV12-3 or TRBV12-4 to TRBJ2-7, with 9 bases lining up with TRBD1. V lost 5 bases, J lost 2 bases, and 7 bases stayed unmatched. This CDR3 region has 15 residues. CDR3 bases: TGTGCCAGCAGTCCGGGACAGGGTTTTACCTACGAGCAGTACTTC. Translated, it gives CASSPGQGFTYEQYF.

This clonotype was detected once. V usage is TRBV27 and J usage is TRBJ1-2; D is possibly TRBD1 (6 bases). Germline assignment: CDR1 MNHEY and CDR2 SMNVEV (reference sequence). CDR3 length equals 13 residues. V was pared by 3 bases and J by 6 bases, with 11 bases between. This chain's CDR3 is CASSLKGVDGYTF. The CDR3 bases are TGTGCCAGCAGTTTGAAGGGGGTCGATGGCTACACCTTC.

This clonotype was detected many times. The chain is built from TRBV12-3 or TRBV12-4 and TRBJ2-7; 7 nucleotides agree with TRBD1. This CDR3 has 16 residues. Losses at the gene ends were 6 bases for V and 4 bases for J; bases not matched to a gene: 15. The CDR3 sequence: CASRAQGNLRSYEQYF. The DNA for the CDR3 is TGTGCCAGCAGAGCACAGGGGAATCTCCGATCATACGAGCAGTACTTC.

The chain carries TRBV18 and TRBJ2-4; D gene unclear. Germline V gene data show CDR1 as KGHSH and CDR2 as LQKENI. This CDR3 spans 14 amino acids. V dropped 0 bases and J dropped 7 bases, with 10 bases sitting between them. The CDR3 DNA follows: TGTGCCAGCTCACCACCGATACATCCCAACATTCAGTACTTC. Amino acid sequence: CASSPPIHPNIQYF.

On this clonotype itself: A read error may explain this, as a much larger clone is one base away. This sequence joins TRBV20-1 and TRBJ1-1; D remains ambiguous. The V end was cut by 5 bases, the J end by 0 bases, with 10 bases between. Germline V gene data show CDR1 as DFQATT and CDR2 as SNEGSKA (reference sequence). The CDR3 length is 13 residues. As DNA, the CDR3 is TGCAGTGCTCGAAGGGTGGTGAACACTGAAGCTTTCTTT. This codes for CSARRVVNTEAFF.

This clonotype occurred many times. The CDR3 sequence: CASSVTGIGETQYF. In nucleotides, the CDR3 is TGTGCCAGTAGTGTAACAGGGATTGGAGAGACCCAGTACTTC. The chain recombines TRBV19 with TRBJ2-5; possibly TRBD1 for D (6 bases). The CDR3 runs to 14 residues. Germline V gives CDR1 LNHDA, CDR2 SQIVND (reference sequence). Trimming left V 5 bases short and J 4 bases short, with 14 bases between.

This clonotype was seen only a few times. V is TRBV12-3 or TRBV12-4 and J is TRBJ1-1; 9 bases line up with TRBD1. The junction had 8 bases not matched to a gene; V was cut back by 7 bases and J by 5 bases. CDR3 length equals 14 residues. The CDR3 protein is CASNGDRARTEAFF. The CDR3 coding sequence is TGTGCCAGCAACGGGGACAGGGCGAGGACTGAAGCTTTCTTT.

This clonotype was seen many times. V gene TRBV7-2 combines with J gene TRBJ2-7, with a tentative D call TRBD2 (6 bases). Trimming removed 5 bases from V and 4 bases from J, with 15 bases in between. CDR1 and CDR2 (germline): SGHTA, FQGNSA. This CDR3 spans 14 amino acids. The CDR3 nucleotides read TGTGCCAGCAGCCTCCAGGAGGGCCAGTACGAGCAGTACTTC. Its translation is CASSLQEGQYEQYF.

The sample holds many counts of this clonotype. The V gene is TRBV9, the J gene TRBJ2-7; possibly TRBD1 for D (5 bases). CDR1 is SGDLS, CDR2 YYNGEE, per germline. The CDR3 is made up of 14 amino acids. V was trimmed by 0 bases and J by 5 bases, leaving 12 bases between them. The CDR3 DNA reads TGTGCCAGCAGCGTAGGGGCAGGGATCGACGAGCAGTACTTC. Amino acid sequence: CASSVGAGIDEQYF.

This clonotype was detected a few times. The chain uses TRBV15 and TRBJ1-1; D unresolved. This CDR3 has 12 amino acids. The V gene lost 1 base and the J gene lost 5 bases, with 5 bases spanning the gap. Germline loops: CDR1 LNHNV, CDR2 YYDKDF (reference sequence). This CDR3 is CATSRGWTEAFF. The CDR3, as DNA: TGTGCCACCAGCAGAGGGTGGACTGAAGCTTTCTTT.

To note about this clonotype: A much larger clone lies a single base off, so this may be a read error. The CDR3 DNA reads TGTGCCAGTAATATCCCTAGCAATCAGCCCCAGCATTTT. Translating gives CASNIPSNQPQHF. This chain uses TRBV19 with TRBJ1-5; D not resolved. The CDR3 length is 13 residues. V lost 7 bases and J 0 bases, leaving 7 bases between the germline ends. Germline V CDR1 and CDR2: LNHDA, SQIVND (reference sequence).

The rearrangement links TRBV5-1 to TRBJ2-4; the match to TRBD2 covers 15 bases. The CDR3 totals 20 residues. The V gene end was trimmed by 2 bases and the J gene end by 1 base; junction bases not matched to a gene: 10. Germline V gives CDR1 SGHRS, CDR2 YFSETQ. This chain's CDR3 is CASSFVGLAGGPAAKNIQYF. The CDR3 DNA reads TGCGCCAGCAGCTTTGTTGGACTAGCGGGGGGGCCGGCTGCCAAAAACATTCAGTACTTC.